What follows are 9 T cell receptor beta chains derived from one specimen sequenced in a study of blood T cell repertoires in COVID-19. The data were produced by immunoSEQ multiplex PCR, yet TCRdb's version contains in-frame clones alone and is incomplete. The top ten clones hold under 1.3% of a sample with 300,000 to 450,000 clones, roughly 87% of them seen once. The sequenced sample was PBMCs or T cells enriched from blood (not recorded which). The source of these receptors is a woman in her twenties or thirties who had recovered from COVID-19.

The CDR3 here is CASSRLSTTDTQYF. The CDR3 bases are TGTGCCAGCAGTCGCCTTTCTACCACAGATACGCAGTATTTT. The chain combines TRBV6-6 with TRBJ2-3; no clear D gene. Per germline, CDR1 MNHNY and CDR2 SVGAGI (reference sequence). The CDR3 spans 14 residues. Trimming shortened V by 5 bases and J by 2 bases, and 11 bases separated the two germline ends.

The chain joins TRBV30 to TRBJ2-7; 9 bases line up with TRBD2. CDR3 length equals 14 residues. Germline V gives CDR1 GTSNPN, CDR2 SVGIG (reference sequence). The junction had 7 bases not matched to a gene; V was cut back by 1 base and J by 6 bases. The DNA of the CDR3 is TGTGCCTGGAGTGGGACTAGCGAAACCGGCGAGCAGTACTTC. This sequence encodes CAWSGTSETGEQYF.

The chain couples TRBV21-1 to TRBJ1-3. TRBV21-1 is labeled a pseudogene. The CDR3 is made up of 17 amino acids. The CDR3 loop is CASSKGEAGDSGNTIYF. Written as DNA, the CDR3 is TGTGCCAGCAGCAAAGGGGAAGCGGGGGACTCTGGAAACACCATATATTTT.

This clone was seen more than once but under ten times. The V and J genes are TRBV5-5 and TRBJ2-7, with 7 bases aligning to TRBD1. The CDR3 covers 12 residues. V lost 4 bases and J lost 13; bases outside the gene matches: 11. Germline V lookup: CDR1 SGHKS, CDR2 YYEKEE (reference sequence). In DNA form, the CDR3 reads TGTGCCAGCAGCCAACGACAGGGTGTCTTCTACTTC. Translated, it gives CASSQRQGVFYF.

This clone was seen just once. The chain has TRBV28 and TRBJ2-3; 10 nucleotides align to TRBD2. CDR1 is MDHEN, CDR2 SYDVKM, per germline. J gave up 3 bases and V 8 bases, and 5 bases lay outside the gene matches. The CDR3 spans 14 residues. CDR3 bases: TGTGCCAGCTTAGCGGGGGGCGGGACAGATACGCAGTATTTT. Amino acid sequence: CASLAGGGTDTQYF. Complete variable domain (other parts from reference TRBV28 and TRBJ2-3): DVKVTQSSRYLVKRTGEKVFLECVQDMDHENMFWYRQDPGLGLRLIYFSYDVKMKEKGDIPEGYSVSREKKERFSLILESASTNQTSMYLCASLAGGGTDTQYFGPGTRLTVL.

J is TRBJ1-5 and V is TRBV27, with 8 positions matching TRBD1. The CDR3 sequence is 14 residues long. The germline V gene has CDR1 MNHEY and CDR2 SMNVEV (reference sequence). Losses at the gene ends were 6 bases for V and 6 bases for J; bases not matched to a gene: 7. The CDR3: CASSPQGAGQPQHF. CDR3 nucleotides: TGTGCCAGCAGCCCTCAGGGGGCGGGTCAGCCCCAGCATTTT.

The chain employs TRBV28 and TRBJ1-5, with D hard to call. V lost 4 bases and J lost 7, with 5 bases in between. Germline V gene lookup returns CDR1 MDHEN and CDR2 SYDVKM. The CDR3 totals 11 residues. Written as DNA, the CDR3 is TGTGCCAGCAGTTCGGGACAGCCCCAGCATTTT. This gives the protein CASSSGQPQHF.

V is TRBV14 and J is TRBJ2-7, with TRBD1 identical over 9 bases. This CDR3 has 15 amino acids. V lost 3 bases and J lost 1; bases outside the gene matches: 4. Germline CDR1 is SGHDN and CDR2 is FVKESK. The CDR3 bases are TGTGCCAGCAGCCAGGGGACAGGGAGTTCCTACGAGCAGTACTTC. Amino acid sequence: CASSQGTGSSYEQYF.

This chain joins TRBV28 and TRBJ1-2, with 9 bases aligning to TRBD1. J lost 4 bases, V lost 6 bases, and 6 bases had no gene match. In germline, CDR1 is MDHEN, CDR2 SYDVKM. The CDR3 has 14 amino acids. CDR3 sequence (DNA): TGTGCCAGCAGCCGGGACAGGGTATCCTATGGCTACACCTTC. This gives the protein CASSRDRVSYGYTF.